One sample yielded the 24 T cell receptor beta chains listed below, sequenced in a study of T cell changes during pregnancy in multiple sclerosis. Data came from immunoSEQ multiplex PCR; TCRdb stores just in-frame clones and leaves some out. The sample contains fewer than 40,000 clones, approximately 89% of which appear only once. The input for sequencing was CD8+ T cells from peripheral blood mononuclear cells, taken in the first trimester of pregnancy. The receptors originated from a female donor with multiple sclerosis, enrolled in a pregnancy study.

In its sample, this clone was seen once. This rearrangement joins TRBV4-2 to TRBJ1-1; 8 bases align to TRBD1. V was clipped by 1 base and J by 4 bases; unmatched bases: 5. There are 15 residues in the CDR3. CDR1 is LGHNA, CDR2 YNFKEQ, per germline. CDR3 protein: CASSQAGQGATEAFF. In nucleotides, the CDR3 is TGTGCCAGCAGCCAAGCAGGTCAGGGGGCCACTGAAGCTTTCTTT.

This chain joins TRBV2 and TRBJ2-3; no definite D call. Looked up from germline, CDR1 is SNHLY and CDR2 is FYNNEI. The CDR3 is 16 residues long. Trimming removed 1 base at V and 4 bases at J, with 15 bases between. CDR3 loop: CASSEGAASWADTQYF. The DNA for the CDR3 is TGTGCCAGCAGTGAAGGGGCCGCCTCGTGGGCAGATACGCAGTATTTT.

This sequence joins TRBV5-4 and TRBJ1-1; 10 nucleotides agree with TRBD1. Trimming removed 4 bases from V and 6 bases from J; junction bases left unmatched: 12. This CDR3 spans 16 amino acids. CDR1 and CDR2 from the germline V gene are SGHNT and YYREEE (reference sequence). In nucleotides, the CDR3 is TGTGCCAGCAGCCCCAGGGACAGGGGTGGATCCCCTGAAGCTTTCTTT. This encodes CASSPRDRGGSPEAFF.

For the CDR3, the DNA is TGTGCCAGCAGTCCAGGACAGGGAGGTCGAGAGACCCAGTACTTC. Translation: CASSPGQGGRETQYF. V gene TRBV6-6 combines with J gene TRBJ2-5; TRBD1 matches 8 bases. CDR1 and CDR2 (germline): MNHNY, SVGAGI (reference sequence). The CDR3 has 15 amino acids. V shed 5 bases and J 4 bases; nucleotides not matched to a gene: 9.

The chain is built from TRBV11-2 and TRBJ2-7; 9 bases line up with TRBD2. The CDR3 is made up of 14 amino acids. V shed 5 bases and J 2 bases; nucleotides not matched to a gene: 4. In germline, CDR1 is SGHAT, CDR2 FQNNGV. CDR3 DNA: TGTGCCAGCAGCCACGGGACTAGCACCTACGAGCAGTACTTC. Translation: CASSHGTSTYEQYF.

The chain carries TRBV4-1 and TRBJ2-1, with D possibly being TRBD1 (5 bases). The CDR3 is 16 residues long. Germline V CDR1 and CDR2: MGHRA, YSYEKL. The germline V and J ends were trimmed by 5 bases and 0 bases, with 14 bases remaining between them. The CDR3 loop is CASSITTDSSYNEQFF. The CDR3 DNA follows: TGCGCCAGCAGCATAACTACAGACAGCTCCTACAATGAGCAGTTCTTC.

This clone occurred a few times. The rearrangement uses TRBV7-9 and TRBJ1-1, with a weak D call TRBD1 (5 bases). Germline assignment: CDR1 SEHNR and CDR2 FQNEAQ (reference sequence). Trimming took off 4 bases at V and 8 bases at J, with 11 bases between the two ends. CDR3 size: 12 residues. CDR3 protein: CASSSGVSEAFF. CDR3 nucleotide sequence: TGTGCCAGCAGCTCGGGGGTCTCCGAAGCTTTCTTT.

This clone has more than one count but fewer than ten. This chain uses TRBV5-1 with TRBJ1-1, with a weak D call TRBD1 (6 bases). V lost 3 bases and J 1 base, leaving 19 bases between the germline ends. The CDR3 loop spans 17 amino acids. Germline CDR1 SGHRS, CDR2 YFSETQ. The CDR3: CASSSPQYRERNTEAFF. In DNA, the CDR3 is TGCGCCAGCAGCTCCCCTCAGTACAGGGAAAGGAACACTGAAGCTTTCTTT.

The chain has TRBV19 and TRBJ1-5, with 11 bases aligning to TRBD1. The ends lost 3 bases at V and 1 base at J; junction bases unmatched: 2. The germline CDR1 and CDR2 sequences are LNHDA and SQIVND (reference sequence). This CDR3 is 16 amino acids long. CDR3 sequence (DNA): TGTGCCAGTAGTATTGGGACAGGGGGGAGCAATCAGCCCCAGCATTTT. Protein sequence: CASSIGTGGSNQPQHF.

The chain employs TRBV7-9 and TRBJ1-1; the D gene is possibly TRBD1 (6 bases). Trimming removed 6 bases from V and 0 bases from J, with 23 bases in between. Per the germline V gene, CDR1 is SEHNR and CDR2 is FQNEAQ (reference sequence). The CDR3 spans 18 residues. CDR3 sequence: CASSSPGTSVLLNTEAFF. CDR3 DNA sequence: TGTGCCAGCAGTTCTCCAGGGACATCGGTGTTATTGAACACTGAAGCTTTCTTT.

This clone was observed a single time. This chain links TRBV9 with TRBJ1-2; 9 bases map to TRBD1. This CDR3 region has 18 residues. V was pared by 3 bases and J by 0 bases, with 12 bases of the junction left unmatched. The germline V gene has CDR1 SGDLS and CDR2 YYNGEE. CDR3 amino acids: CASSAPGQGSSSNYGYTF. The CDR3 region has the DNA TGTGCCAGCAGCGCGCCGGGACAGGGCTCTAGTTCTAACTATGGCTACACCTTC.

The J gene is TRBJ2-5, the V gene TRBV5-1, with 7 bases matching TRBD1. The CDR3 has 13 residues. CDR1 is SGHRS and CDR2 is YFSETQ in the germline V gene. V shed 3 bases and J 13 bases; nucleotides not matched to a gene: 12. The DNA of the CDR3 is TGCGCCAGCAGCTCCTCAGGACAGGACAACTCGTACTTC. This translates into CASSSSGQDNSYF. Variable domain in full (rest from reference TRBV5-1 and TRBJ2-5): KAGVTQTPRYLIKTRGQQVTLSCSPISGHRSVSWYQQTPGQGLQFLFEYFSETQRNKGNFPGRFSGRQFSNSRSEMNVSTLELGDSALYLCASSSSGQDNSYFGPGTRLLVL.

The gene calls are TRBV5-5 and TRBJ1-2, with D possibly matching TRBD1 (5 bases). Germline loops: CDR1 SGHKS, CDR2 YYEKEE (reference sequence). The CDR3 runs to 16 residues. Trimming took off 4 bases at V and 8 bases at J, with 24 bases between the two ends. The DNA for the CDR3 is TGTGCCAGCAGCCGCGGGGACGGCGGATCCTTAGGAGGCTACACCTTC. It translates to CASSRGDGGSLGGYTF.

This CDR3 is CASRTGVEKLFF. In nucleotides, the CDR3 is TGTGCCAGCAGGACAGGGGTTGAAAAACTGTTTTTT. V is TRBV7-9 and J is TRBJ1-4; 8 bases agree with TRBD1. The V gene end was trimmed by 6 bases and the J gene end by 7 bases; junction bases not matched to a gene: 1. The CDR3 loop spans 12 amino acids. Germline CDR1 is SEHNR and CDR2 is FQNEAQ (reference sequence).

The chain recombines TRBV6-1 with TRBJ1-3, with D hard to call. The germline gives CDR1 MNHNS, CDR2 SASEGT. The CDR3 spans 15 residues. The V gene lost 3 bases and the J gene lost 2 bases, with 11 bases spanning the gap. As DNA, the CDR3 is TGTGCCAGCAGTGACACTGGGAGTCCTGGAAACACCATATATTTT. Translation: CASSDTGSPGNTIYF.

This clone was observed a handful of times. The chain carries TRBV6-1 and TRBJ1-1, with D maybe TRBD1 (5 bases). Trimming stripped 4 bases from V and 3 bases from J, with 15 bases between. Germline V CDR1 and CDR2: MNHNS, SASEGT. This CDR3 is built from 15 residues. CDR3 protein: CASSAPGKGYTEAFF. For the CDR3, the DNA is TGTGCCAGCAGTGCCCCAGGGAAGGGGTACACTGAAGCTTTCTTT.

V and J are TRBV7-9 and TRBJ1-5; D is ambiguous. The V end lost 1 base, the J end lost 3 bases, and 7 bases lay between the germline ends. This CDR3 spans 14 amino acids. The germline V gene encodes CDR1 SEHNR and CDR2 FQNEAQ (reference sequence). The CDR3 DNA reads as TGTGCCAGCAGCTTAGTCCAGGACAATCAGCCCCAGCATTTT. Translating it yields CASSLVQDNQPQHF. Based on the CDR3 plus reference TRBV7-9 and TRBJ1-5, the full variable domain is DTGVSQNPRHKITKRGQNVTFRCDPISEHNRLYWYRQTLGQGPEFLTYFQNEAQLEKSRLLSDRFSAERPKGSFSTLEIQRTEQGDSAMYLCASSLVQDNQPQHFGDGTRLSIL.

In nucleotides, the CDR3 is TGTGCCAGCAGCTTAGGCCCCTGGCAGGGGGTTGAAGAAGAGACCCAGTACTTC. Its protein product is CASSLGPWQGVEEETQYF. The V gene is TRBV13, the J gene TRBJ2-5; 7 positions match TRBD1. V was pared by 0 bases and J by 3 bases, with 13 bases of the junction left unmatched. This CDR3 contains 18 residues. Looked up from germline, CDR1 is PRHDT and CDR2 is FYEKMQ (reference sequence).

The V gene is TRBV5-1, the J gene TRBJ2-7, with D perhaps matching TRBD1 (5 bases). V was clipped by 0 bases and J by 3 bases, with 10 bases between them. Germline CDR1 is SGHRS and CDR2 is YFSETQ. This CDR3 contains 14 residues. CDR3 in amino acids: CASSLGTPLYEQYF. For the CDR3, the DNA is TGCGCCAGCAGCTTGGGGACACCCCTCTACGAGCAGTACTTC.

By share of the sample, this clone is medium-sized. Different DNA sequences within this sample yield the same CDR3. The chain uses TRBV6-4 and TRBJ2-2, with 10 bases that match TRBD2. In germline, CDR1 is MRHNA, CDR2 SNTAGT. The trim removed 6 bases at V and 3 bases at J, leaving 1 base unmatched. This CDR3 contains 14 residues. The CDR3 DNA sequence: TGTGCCAGCAGCGGACTAGCGGACACCGGGGAGCTGTTTTTT. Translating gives CASSGLADTGELFF.

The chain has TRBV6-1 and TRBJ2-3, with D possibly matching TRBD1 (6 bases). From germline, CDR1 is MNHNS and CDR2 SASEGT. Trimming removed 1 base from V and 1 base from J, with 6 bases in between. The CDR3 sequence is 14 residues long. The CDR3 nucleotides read TGTGCCAGCAGTGAAGGACAGGGCACAGATACGCAGTATTTT. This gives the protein CASSEGQGTDTQYF.

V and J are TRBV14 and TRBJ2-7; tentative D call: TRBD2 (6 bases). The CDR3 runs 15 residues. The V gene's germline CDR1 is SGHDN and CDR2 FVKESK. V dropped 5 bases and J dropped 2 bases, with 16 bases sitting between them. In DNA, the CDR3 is TGTGCCAGCAGCGCCTGGGACTCCGATCCCTACGAGCAGTACTTC. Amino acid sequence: CASSAWDSDPYEQYF. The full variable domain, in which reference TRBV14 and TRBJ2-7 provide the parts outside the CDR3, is EAGVTQFPSHSVIEKGQTVTLRCDPISGHDNLYWYRRVMGKEIKFLLHFVKESKQDESGMPNNRFLAERTGGTYSTLKVQPAELEDSGVYFCASSAWDSDPYEQYFGPGTRLTVT.

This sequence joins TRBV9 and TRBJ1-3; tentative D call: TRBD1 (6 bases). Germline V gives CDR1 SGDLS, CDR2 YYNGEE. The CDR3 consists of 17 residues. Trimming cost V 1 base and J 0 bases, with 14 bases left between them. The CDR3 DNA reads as TGTGCCAGCAGCGTAAGGGGGAACAGAGCCTCTGGAAACACCATATATTTT. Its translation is CASSVRGNRASGNTIYF.

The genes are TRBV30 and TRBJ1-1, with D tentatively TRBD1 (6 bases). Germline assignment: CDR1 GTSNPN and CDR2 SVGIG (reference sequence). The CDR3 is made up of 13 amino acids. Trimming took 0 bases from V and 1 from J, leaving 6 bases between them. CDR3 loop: CAWSVGGNTEAFF. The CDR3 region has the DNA TGTGCCTGGAGTGTAGGGGGGAACACTGAAGCTTTCTTT.